A single sample is the source of the 24 T cell receptor beta chains below, sequenced in a study of T cells in localized non-small cell lung cancer (dated by TCRdb to 2018 to 2021). The method behind the library was the immunoSEQ multiplex PCR assay. TCRdb's version of the immuneACCESS table is confined to in-frame rearrangements and falls short of the full clone set. An unresolved V gene accounts for under half of the shortfall where checked; the remainder is of unknown origin. The table for this sample lists under 40,000 clones; about nine tenths of them were counted only once. 17% of the sample belongs to the ten largest clones. The input for sequencing was peripheral blood mononuclear cells, taken before any cancer treatment. The receptors were sampled from a man aged 40 to 75 with stage III lung adenocarcinoma.

The rearrangement links TRBV4-1 to TRBJ2-4; TRBD2 might be the D (6 bases). CDR3 length: 16 amino acids. V gave up 3 bases and J gave up 3 bases, with 15 bases separating them. Germline lookup yields CDR1 MGHRA and CDR2 YSYEKL. The CDR3 coding sequence is TGCGCCAGCAGCCAGGCCCTGGACGGGGGCAAAAACATTCAGTACTTC. Translation: CASSQALDGGKNIQYF.

In DNA, the CDR3 is TGTGCCAGCAGTTACCGGGCAGGGGGCCTTAGGACTGAAGCTTTCTTT. Protein product: CASSYRAGGLRTEAFF. The V call is TRBV6-5, the J call TRBJ1-1; 8 positions agree with TRBD1. The CDR3 consists of 16 residues. Germline loops: CDR1 MNHEY, CDR2 SVGAGI. Germline trimming cut 2 bases from V and 5 bases from J; bases unmatched to any gene: 10.

The chain links TRBV18 to TRBJ2-5; 15 bases map to TRBD2. Germline CDR1 reads KGHSH; CDR2 reads LQKENI. The CDR3 extends over 17 amino acids. J lost 4 bases, V lost 3 bases, and 6 bases had no gene match. The CDR3 is CASSPETGLAGGETQYF. The CDR3 bases are TGTGCCAGCTCACCCGAGACGGGACTAGCGGGGGGAGAGACCCAGTACTTC.

The chain carries TRBV13 and TRBJ1-1, with a possible D match to TRBD1 (5 bases). The CDR3 covers 14 residues. Germline V lookup: CDR1 PRHDT, CDR2 FYEKMQ (reference sequence). V shed 3 bases and J shed 4 bases, with 12 bases lying between them. CDR3 nucleotide sequence: TGTGCCAGCAGCTTGAGAGGGGCTGGCACTGAAGCTTTCTTT. This gives the protein CASSLRGAGTEAFF.

The chain carries TRBV6-6 and TRBJ2-1, with D possibly being TRBD1 or TRBD2 (5 bases each). The CDR3 is 14 amino acids. The germline V gene encodes CDR1 MNHNY and CDR2 SVGAGI (reference sequence). V lost 4 bases and J lost 7, with 14 bases in between. The CDR3 protein is CASSSPGRLNEQFF. The CDR3 region has the DNA TGTGCCAGCAGTTCTCCGGGACGGCTGAATGAGCAGTTCTTC.

CDR3 residues: CATSPGTLLQVGETQYF. The CDR3 DNA reads TGTGCCACCAGCCCCGGGACACTACTCCAGGTCGGGGAGACCCAGTACTTC. The V call is TRBV15, the J call TRBJ2-5; D is perhaps TRBD1 (6 bases). The V gene lost 5 bases and the J gene lost 5 bases, with 24 bases spanning the gap. There are 17 residues in the CDR3. CDR1 is LNHNV and CDR2 is YYDKDF in the germline V gene (reference sequence). The full variable domain, with the rest looked up from reference TRBV15 and TRBJ2-5, is DAMVIQNPRYQVTQFGKPVTLSCSQTLNHNVMYWYQQKSSQAPKLLFHYYDKDFNNEADTPDNFQSRRPNTSFCFLDIRSPGLGDTAMYLCATSPGTLLQVGETQYFGPGTRLLVL.

The V call is TRBV29-1, the J call TRBJ1-1, with 9 bases matching TRBD1. V shed 7 bases, J shed 5 bases, and the junction held 17 bases outside the gene matches. The CDR3 sequence is 16 residues long. Germline CDR1 is SQVTM and CDR2 is ANQGSEA. CDR3 region: CSALGSRDRVGTEAFF. CDR3 DNA: TGCAGCGCCCTTGGTTCGAGGGACAGGGTGGGAACTGAAGCTTTCTTT.

The chain has TRBV19 and TRBJ1-4, with TRBD1 matching over 8 bases. Germline V gene sequence: CDR1 LNHDA, CDR2 SQIVND (reference sequence). J lost 7 bases, V lost 5 bases, and 9 bases had no gene match. This CDR3 is 15 amino acids long. CDR3 bases: TGTGCCAGTAGTGTCCCGTCGGGACAGGTTGAAAAACTGTTTTTT. Residues: CASSVPSGQVEKLFF.

The chain uses TRBV27 and TRBJ1-6; TRBD1 is a possible D gene (5 bases). CDR3 length equals 15 residues. Trimming removed 3 bases at V and 8 bases at J, with 14 bases between. CDR1 is MNHEY, CDR2 SMNVEV, per germline (reference sequence). This CDR3 is CASSFGTAGHSPLHF. The CDR3 DNA reads as TGTGCCAGCAGTTTTGGGACTGCCGGCCATTCACCCCTCCACTTT.

The V gene is TRBV29-1, the J gene TRBJ1-1, with TRBD1 identical over 11 bases. The junction had 2 bases not matched to a gene; V was cut back by 3 bases and J by 5 bases. Per the germline V gene, CDR1 is SQVTM and CDR2 is ANQGSEA. The CDR3 consists of 13 residues. The CDR3 here is CSVDWDRGTEAFF. The CDR3 nucleotides read TGCAGCGTTGACTGGGACAGGGGGACTGAAGCTTTCTTT.

This clone was counted once. One junction end does not reproduce the germline sequence, and a read error may be involved. The chain couples TRBV5-1 to TRBJ1-5, with D possibly matching TRBD1 (5 bases). Germline CDR1 is SGHRS and CDR2 is YFSETQ. This CDR3 has 15 residues. The CDR3 spells CASSVGPPSNQPQNF. As DNA, the CDR3 is TGCGCCAGCAGCGTGGGACCCCCTAGCAATCAGCCCCAGAATTTT.

The chain joins TRBV30 to TRBJ2-3, with D tentatively TRBD2 (5 bases). With 0 bases removed from V and 0 bases from J, the gap between germline ends came to 7 bases. The CDR3 runs to 14 residues. Germline V gene sequence: CDR1 GTSNPN, CDR2 SVGIG (reference sequence). CDR3 loop: CAWSVGGSTDTQYF. The CDR3 DNA follows: TGTGCCTGGAGTGTCGGCGGGAGCACAGATACGCAGTATTTT.

This chain uses TRBV18 with TRBJ1-4, with a tentative D call TRBD1 (5 bases). With 3 bases removed from V and 2 bases from J, the gap between germline ends came to 10 bases. Germline V gene sequence: CDR1 KGHSH, CDR2 LQKENI. The CDR3 totals 15 residues. The CDR3 nucleotides read TGTGCCAGCTCACCTGTAGGGGTGACTAATGAAAAACTGTTTTTT. Protein sequence: CASSPVGVTNEKLFF.

This clone was detected only a few times. CDR3 in amino acids: CASSSTRTGGNTIYF. CDR3 nucleotide sequence: TGTGCCAGCAGCTCCACTCGGACGGGTGGAAACACCATATATTTT. The chain carries TRBV11-2 and TRBJ1-3; D not resolved. The CDR3 extends over 15 amino acids. Germline CDR1 SGHAT, CDR2 FQNNGV. The V end was cut by 4 bases, the J end by 3 bases, with 13 bases between.

The chain uses TRBV15 and TRBJ2-2; perhaps TRBD1 as D (7 bases). Germline CDR1 is LNHNV and CDR2 is YYDKDF (reference sequence). CDR3 length equals 17 residues. Trimming took off 1 base at V and 7 bases at J, with 19 bases between the two ends. The CDR3 loop reads CATSRGGGGGIHGELFF. In nucleotides, the CDR3 is TGTGCCACCAGCAGAGGAGGAGGAGGGGGCATTCACGGGGAGCTGTTTTTT.

DNA of the CDR3: TGTGCCAGCAGCGGGTTGGGGAGGACAAAGTCCTACGAGCAGTACTTC. Encoded protein: CASSGLGRTKSYEQYF. The gene calls are TRBV5-6 and TRBJ2-7, with D perhaps matching TRBD2 (6 bases). Between the trimmed V and J ends, which lost 4 bases and 1 base, there was a span of 18 bases. Germline CDR1 and CDR2: SGHDT and YYEEEE. CDR3 length: 16 amino acids.

The rearrangement joins TRBV2 to TRBJ2-7; D assignment may be TRBD1 or TRBD2 (5 bases each). V lost 1 base and J 3 bases, leaving 16 bases between the germline ends. Germline assignment: CDR1 SNHLY and CDR2 FYNNEI. The CDR3 totals 16 residues. The CDR3 here is CASSEGWDPTLYEQYF. The CDR3 DNA reads as TGTGCCAGCAGTGAAGGTTGGGACCCAACGCTCTACGAGCAGTACTTC.

This clone has just a few counts. The chain has TRBV18 and TRBJ2-5; 7 nucleotides agree with TRBD1. The junction had 5 bases not matched to a gene; V was cut back by 2 bases and J by 2 bases. The CDR3 covers 15 residues. In germline, CDR1 is KGHSH, CDR2 LQKENI. CDR3 nucleotide sequence: TGTGCCAGCTCACCATTCCCGGGACAGCAAGAGACCCAGTACTTC. Translation gives CASSPFPGQQETQYF.

The chain couples TRBV7-9 to TRBJ2-5; D is possibly TRBD2 (7 bases). Germline CDR1 and CDR2: SEHNR and FQNEAQ (reference sequence). V lost 5 bases and J 7 bases, leaving 26 bases between the germline ends. This CDR3 is built from 17 residues. The CDR3 nucleotides are TGTGCCAGCAGCCCTTGGTCGAGGGCGGGGGCCAACCGGACCCAGTACTTC. It yields the protein CASSPWSRAGANRTQYF.

The genes are TRBV2 and TRBJ2-2; perhaps TRBD2 as D (5 bases). The CDR3 has 14 residues. The V gene lost 6 bases and the J gene lost 6 bases, with 14 bases spanning the gap. Germline lookup yields CDR1 SNHLY and CDR2 FYNNEI. The CDR3 is CASSPKLVSGELFF. For the CDR3, the DNA is TGTGCCAGCAGCCCGAAACTAGTCTCCGGGGAGCTGTTTTTT.

J is TRBJ2-5 and V is TRBV15, with 9 nucleotides matching TRBD2. The CDR3 length is 17 residues. Looked up from germline, CDR1 is LNHNV and CDR2 is YYDKDF (reference sequence). Trimming removed 0 bases from V and 0 bases from J; junction bases left unmatched: 5. The CDR3 here is CATSRDITSGYQETQYF. As DNA, the CDR3 is TGTGCCACCAGCAGAGATATAACTAGCGGGTACCAAGAGACCCAGTACTTC. Combining the CDR3 with reference TRBV15 and TRBJ2-5 gives the whole variable domain DAMVIQNPRYQVTQFGKPVTLSCSQTLNHNVMYWYQQKSSQAPKLLFHYYDKDFNNEADTPDNFQSRRPNTSFCFLDIRSPGLGDTAMYLCATSRDITSGYQETQYFGPGTRLLVL.

This chain connects TRBV28 to TRBJ2-7, with 7 bases fitting TRBD1. The CDR3 is made up of 17 amino acids. Germline V lookup: CDR1 MDHEN, CDR2 SYDVKM. The V segment lost 6 bases and the J segment 0 bases; nucleotides outside the gene matches: 14. CDR3 sequence: CASSPPAGRGSSYEQYF. The CDR3 bases are TGTGCCAGCAGCCCCCCCGCGGGCAGGGGGAGCTCCTACGAGCAGTACTTC.

V and J are TRBV19 and TRBJ1-5; unclear D gene. V was clipped by 4 bases and J by 0 bases, with 16 bases between them. The germline V gene has CDR1 LNHDA and CDR2 SQIVND (reference sequence). This CDR3 spans 17 amino acids. The CDR3 loop is CASSNLKGPYSNQPQHF. In nucleotides, the CDR3 is TGTGCCAGTAGTAACTTGAAAGGGCCTTATAGCAATCAGCCCCAGCATTTT.

The chain carries TRBV7-2 and TRBJ2-3; D unresolved. The V and J ends lost 1 base and 1 base respectively, with 12 bases between them. Germline lookup yields CDR1 SGHTA and CDR2 FQGNSA. The CDR3 covers 16 residues. The CDR3 spells CASSLGQVFGTDTQYF. The CDR3 bases are TGTGCCAGCAGCTTAGGGCAGGTCTTCGGCACAGATACGCAGTATTTT.